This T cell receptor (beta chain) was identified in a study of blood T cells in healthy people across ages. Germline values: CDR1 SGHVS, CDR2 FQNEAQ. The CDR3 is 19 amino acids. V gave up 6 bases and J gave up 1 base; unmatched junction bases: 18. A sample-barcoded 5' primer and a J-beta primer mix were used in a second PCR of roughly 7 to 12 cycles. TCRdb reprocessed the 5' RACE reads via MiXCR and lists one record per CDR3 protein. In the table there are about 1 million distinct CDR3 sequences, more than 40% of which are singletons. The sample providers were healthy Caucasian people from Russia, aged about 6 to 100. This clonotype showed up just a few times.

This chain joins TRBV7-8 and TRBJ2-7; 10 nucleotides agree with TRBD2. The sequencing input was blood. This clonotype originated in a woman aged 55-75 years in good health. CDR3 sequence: CASSPARWGLAGVSYEQYF. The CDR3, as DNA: TGTGCCAGCAGTCCTGCCCGGTGGGGGCTAGCGGGAGTTTCCTACGAGCAGTACTTC.